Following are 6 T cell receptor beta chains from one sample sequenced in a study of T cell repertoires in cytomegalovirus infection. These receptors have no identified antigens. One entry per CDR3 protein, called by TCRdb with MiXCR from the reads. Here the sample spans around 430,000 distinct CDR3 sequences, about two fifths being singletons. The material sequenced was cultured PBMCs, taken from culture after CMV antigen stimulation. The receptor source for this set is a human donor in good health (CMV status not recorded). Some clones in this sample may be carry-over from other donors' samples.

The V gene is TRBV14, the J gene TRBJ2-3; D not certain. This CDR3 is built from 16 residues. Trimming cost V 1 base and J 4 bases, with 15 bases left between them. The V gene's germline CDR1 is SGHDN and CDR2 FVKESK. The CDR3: CASSQGRNWVPDTQYF. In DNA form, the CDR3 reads TGTGCCAGCAGCCAAGGGCGGAACTGGGTTCCAGATACGCAGTATTTT.

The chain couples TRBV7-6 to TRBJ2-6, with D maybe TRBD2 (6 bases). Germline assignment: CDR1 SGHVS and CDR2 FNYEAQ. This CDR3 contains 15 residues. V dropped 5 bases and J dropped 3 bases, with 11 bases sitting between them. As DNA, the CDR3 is TGTGCCAGCAGCCCCGGAGGGTTTGGGGCCAACGTCCTGACTTTC. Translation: CASSPGGFGANVLTF.

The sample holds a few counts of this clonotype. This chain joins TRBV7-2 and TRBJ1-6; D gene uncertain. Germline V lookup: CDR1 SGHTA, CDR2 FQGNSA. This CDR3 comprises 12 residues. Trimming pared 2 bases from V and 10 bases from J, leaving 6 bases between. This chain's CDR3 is CASSLFRSPLHF. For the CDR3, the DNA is TGTGCCAGCAGCTTATTTCGATCACCCCTCCACTTT.

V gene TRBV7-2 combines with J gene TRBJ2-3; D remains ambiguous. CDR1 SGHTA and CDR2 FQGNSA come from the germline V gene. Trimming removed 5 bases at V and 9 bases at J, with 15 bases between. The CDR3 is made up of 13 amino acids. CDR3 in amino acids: CASSLRPLMTQYF. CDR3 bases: TGTGCCAGCAGCCTACGACCGCTTATGACGCAGTATTTT.

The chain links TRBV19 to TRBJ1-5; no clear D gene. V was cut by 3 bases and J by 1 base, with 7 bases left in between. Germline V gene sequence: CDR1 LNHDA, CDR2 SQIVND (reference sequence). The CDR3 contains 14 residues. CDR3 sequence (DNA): TGTGCCAGTAGTATGGGGTTAAGCAATCAGCCCCAGCATTTT. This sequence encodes CASSMGLSNQPQHF.

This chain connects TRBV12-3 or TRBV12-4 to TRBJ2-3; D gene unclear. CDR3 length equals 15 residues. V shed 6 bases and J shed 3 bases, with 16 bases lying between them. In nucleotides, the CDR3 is TGTGCCAGCAGCTGGGAAAGCTACGGGACAGATACGCAGTATTTT. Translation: CASSWESYGTDTQYF.